This entry lists 14 T cell receptor beta chains sequenced from one sample in a study of T cell repertoires in cytomegalovirus infection. These receptors are not linked to any known antigen. TCRdb redid the calling of the reads with MiXCR, one entry per CDR3 protein. The sample yields about 130,000 distinct CDR3 sequences, 32% seen once. The sequences come from CD8+ T cells from cultured PBMCs, collected from culture after CMV antigen stimulation. These receptors were collected from a human donor in good health (CMV status not recorded). Some clones in this sample may be carry-over from other donors' samples.

The CDR3 is CASSLLRAGGYYGYTF. CDR3 DNA sequence: TGTGCCAGCAGCTTACTTCGCGCAGGGGGCTACTATGGCTACACCTTC. The chain links TRBV7-9 to TRBJ1-2; 8 bases line up with TRBD1. The germline gives CDR1 SEHNR, CDR2 FQNEAQ (reference sequence). With 2 bases clipped from V and 3 bases from J, the junction kept 8 bases outside the gene matches. The CDR3 length is 16 residues.

The V and J genes are TRBV7-9 and TRBJ1-5, with D unresolved. The CDR3 sequence is 14 residues long. Germline V gene sequence: CDR1 SEHNR, CDR2 FQNEAQ (reference sequence). The V and J ends lost 1 base and 0 bases respectively, with 4 bases between them. The CDR3 spells CASSLVGSNQPQHF. For the CDR3, the DNA is TGTGCCAGCAGCTTAGTGGGTAGCAATCAGCCCCAGCATTTT.

The chain employs TRBV7-8 and TRBJ2-5; 11 nucleotides agree with TRBD2. The germline CDR1 and CDR2 sequences are SGHVS and FQNEAQ. The CDR3 has 15 residues. J lost 4 bases, V lost 7 bases, and 8 bases had no gene match. The DNA of the CDR3 is TGTGCCAGCATCGGCGGGCTAGCGGGAGGAGAGACCCAGTACTTC. Translating it yields CASIGGLAGGETQYF.

This chain links TRBV7-9 with TRBJ2-2; D ambiguous. From germline, CDR1 is SEHNR and CDR2 FQNEAQ (reference sequence). V lost 1 base to trimming and J lost 0 bases, with 15 bases between them. CDR3 length equals 18 residues. The CDR3 protein is CASSLELRPLANTGELFF. The CDR3, as DNA: TGTGCCAGCAGCTTAGAGTTAAGGCCGCTCGCGAACACCGGGGAGCTGTTTTTT.

This clonotype was counted a few times. The chain is built from TRBV12-3 or TRBV12-4 and TRBJ2-7; either TRBD1 or TRBD2 may fit D (5 bases each). Trimming removed 5 bases from V and 2 bases from J, with 16 bases in between. The CDR3 runs 15 residues. CDR3 in DNA: TGTGCCAGCAGTGGGCAGGAGGACATACCCTACGAGCAGTACTTC. It specifies CASSGQEDIPYEQYF.

This clonotype has just a few counts. The chain couples TRBV7-9 to TRBJ2-7; D uncertain. V was pared by 1 base and J by 1 base, with 11 bases between. Germline V CDR1 and CDR2: SEHNR, FQNEAQ (reference sequence). This CDR3 comprises 15 residues. As DNA, the CDR3 is TGTGCCAGCAGCTTAGTATCTGGCAGATCCTACGAGCAGTACTTC. It codes for CASSLVSGRSYEQYF.

In DNA form, the CDR3 reads TGTGCCAGCAGCTTAGTGCGGACTAGCGGGGGGCCGCCTCGGGAGGAGCAGTACTTC. This translates into CASSLVRTSGGPPREEQYF. The chain recombines TRBV11-1 with TRBJ2-7; 14 bases fit TRBD2. Germline assignment: CDR1 SGHAT and CDR2 FQDESV (reference sequence). V lost 1 base and J lost 7; bases outside the gene matches: 15. This CDR3 is 19 amino acids long.

This chain links TRBV6-5 with TRBJ2-7, with D maybe TRBD2 (6 bases). CDR1 MNHEY and CDR2 SVGAGI come from the germline V gene. CDR3 length equals 15 residues. V was trimmed by 0 bases and J by 2 bases, leaving 11 bases between them. CDR3 protein: CASSYSWGRTYEQYF. CDR3 sequence (DNA): TGTGCCAGCAGTTACTCGTGGGGGAGGACCTACGAGCAGTACTTC.

The chain recombines TRBV2 with TRBJ1-1; D not certain. V dropped 3 bases and J dropped 1 base, with 15 bases sitting between them. In germline, CDR1 is SNHLY, CDR2 FYNNEI. This CDR3 has 16 residues. The CDR3 DNA reads as TGTGCCAGCAGTGAGGGGTGGAAAGTGGAGAACACTGAAGCTTTCTTT. Translated: CASSEGWKVENTEAFF. Full variable domain (remainder filled in from reference TRBV2 and TRBJ1-1): EPEVTQTPSHQVTQMGQEVILRCVPISNHLYFYWYRQILGQKVEFLVSFYNNEISEKSEIFDDQFSVERPDGSNFTLKIRSTKLEDSAMYFCASSEGWKVENTEAFFGQGTRLTVV.

The rearrangement joins TRBV19 to TRBJ2-2, with unresolved D. Trimming shortened V by 1 base and J by 5 bases, and 14 bases separated the two germline ends. The CDR3 consists of 16 residues. Germline assignment: CDR1 LNHDA and CDR2 SQIVND (reference sequence). CDR3 sequence (DNA): TGTGCCAGTAGTATAGGACTGAAGGGATGGACCGGGGAGCTGTTTTTT. Translation gives CASSIGLKGWTGELFF.

This clonotype was recorded at least ten times. V is TRBV11-1 and J is TRBJ2-7; 8 bases line up with TRBD1. CDR3 length: 14 amino acids. V lost 6 bases to trimming and J lost 2 bases; unmatched junction nucleotides: 6. CDR1 is SGHAT and CDR2 is FQDESV in the germline V gene (reference sequence). The DNA of the CDR3 is TGTGCCAGCAGGACAGGGGAACCAACCTACGAGCAGTACTTC. Residues: CASRTGEPTYEQYF.

On this clonotype itself: A read error may explain this, as a much larger clone is one base away. V usage is TRBV6-5 and J usage is TRBJ2-6, with D tentatively TRBD1 or TRBD2 (5 bases each). This CDR3 comprises 15 residues. The germline gives CDR1 MNHEY, CDR2 SVGAGI. CDR3 sequence: CASSQEDSGADVLTF. The CDR3 DNA sequence: TGTGCCAGCAGCCAAGAGGACTCTGGGGCCGACGTCCTGACTTTC.

The J gene is TRBJ1-6, the V gene TRBV4-3; TRBD1 is a possible D gene (6 bases). Trimming took off 2 bases at V and 9 bases at J, with 11 bases between the two ends. The CDR3 has 14 residues. Germline V gene lookup returns CDR1 LGHNA and CDR2 YSLEER. This CDR3 is CASSQLQGSSPLHF. CDR3 DNA: TGCGCCAGCAGCCAACTACAGGGTTCTTCACCCCTCCACTTT.

This clonotype was seen many times. The chain combines TRBV7-8 with TRBJ2-1; 7 bases are shared with TRBD1. The germline V gene has CDR1 SGHVS and CDR2 FQNEAQ. The CDR3 loop spans 17 amino acids. J lost 3 bases, V lost 2 bases, and 10 bases had no gene match. The CDR3 protein is CASSLLLGQSIYNEQFF. CDR3 sequence (DNA): TGTGCCAGCAGCTTATTGTTGGGACAGTCTATCTACAATGAGCAGTTCTTC.